The present TCR beta chain was sequenced within a study of T cell repertoires in cytomegalovirus infection. V shed 10 bases, J shed 2 bases, and the junction held 5 bases outside the gene matches. The CDR3 covers 12 residues. TCRdb called the reads again in MiXCR, with one record for every CDR3 protein. Found here are more than 200,000 distinct CDR3 sequences, approximately 9% of them singletons; the top ten hold roughly 16%. This clonotype was found many times. The antigen remains unidentified. Study findings and constraints: The ex vivo response was dominated by HLA-C-restricted CMV-specific TCR beta clonotypes.

Material: PBMCs. The rearrangement uses TRBV12-3 or TRBV12-4 and TRBJ2-7; 7 nucleotides align to TRBD1. This receptor was identified in a human donor in good health (CMV status not recorded). Some clones in this sample may be carry-over from other donors' samples. The CDR3 protein is CAIATGPYEQYF. CDR3 DNA: TGTGCCATTGCGACAGGGCCCTACGAGCAGTACTTC.